This T cell receptor (beta chain) was profiled in a study of T cell repertoires in cytomegalovirus infection. Study summary: Matching HLA type, along with CMV infection, was indicated by public TCR beta signatures. Study-wide results and limits: Clonotypes of TCR beta that were HLA-C-restricted and CMV-specific dominated the ex vivo response. Using cumulative public TCR beta family frequency, the authors identified those who carried CMV together with the relevant HLA.

TCRdb recomputed calls from the reads with MiXCR, one row per CDR3 protein. The sample contains about 310,000 distinct CDR3 sequences, 15% to 20% of which appear only once. The CDR3 length is 14 residues. Germline V gene data show CDR1 as MGHRA and CDR2 as YSYEKL. V was cut by 0 bases and J by 1 base, with 4 bases left in between. Comments on this clonotype: The target antigen is unknown.

The rearrangement links TRBV4-1 to TRBJ1-5; D is unresolved. Sequencing input: PBMCs. This TCR was recovered from a human donor in good health (CMV status not recorded). Some clones in this sample may be carry-over from other donors' samples. The CDR3 region is CASSQDPSNQPQHF. For the CDR3, the DNA is TGCGCCAGCAGCCAAGATCCCAGCAATCAGCCCCAGCATTTT.